Shown below are 3 T cell receptor beta chains from a single sample sequenced in a study of identical twins. TCRdb re-analysed the 5' RACE reads in MiXCR, keeping a single row per CDR3 protein. This table holds under 900,000 distinct CDR3 sequences, around a sixth found once. These records were also assigned to another study, of T cells expressing NK-cell markers.

The specimen was PBMCs. Every receptor here comes from a woman aged 18-29 years in good health.

This clonotype was counted between two and nine times. The chain is built from TRBV12-3 or TRBV12-4 and TRBJ2-3; unclear D gene. V dropped 5 bases and J dropped 6 bases, with 12 bases sitting between them. This CDR3 is 13 amino acids long. The DNA of the CDR3 is TGTGCCAGCAGTCCGGTTGAAGGGGATACGCAGTATTTT. Its translation is CASSPVEGDTQYF.

This clonotype has more than one count but fewer than ten. J is TRBJ2-7 and V is TRBV27, with 11 bases that match TRBD1. Looked up from germline, CDR1 is MNHEY and CDR2 is SMNVEV (reference sequence). J was trimmed by 3 bases and V by 6 bases; bases with no gene match: 10. The CDR3 runs 16 residues. The CDR3 region is CASSDSRGQGVYEQYF. CDR3 bases: TGTGCCAGCAGCGACTCACGGGGACAGGGGGTCTACGAGCAGTACTTC.

V is TRBV7-9 and J is TRBJ2-3, with 7 bases aligning to TRBD1. This CDR3 is built from 16 residues. CDR1 and CDR2 from the germline V gene are SEHNR and FQNEAQ (reference sequence). Trimming at V came to 5 bases and at J to 3 bases, leaving 11 bases not matched to a gene. The CDR3 is CASSVPTGSRTDTQYF. CDR3 coding DNA: TGTGCCAGCAGCGTTCCGACAGGGAGTAGAACAGATACGCAGTATTTT.